This T cell receptor (beta chain) was sequenced during a study of control samples from healthy donors and cancer patients. Clones were read by immunoSEQ multiplex PCR, and TCRdb kept only the in-frame ones, dropping some. The repertoire holds some 170,000 clones, under 96% seen once, with about 0.94% in the top ten. Germline V gene sequence: CDR1 KGHSH, CDR2 LQKENI. The CDR3 has 14 amino acids. V lost 3 bases and J 3 bases, leaving 9 bases between the germline ends. This clone occurred once. J is TRBJ2-1 and V is TRBV18; D unresolved. This TCR derives from a woman in her thirties in good health. The sequenced sample was blood. The CDR3, as DNA: TGTGCCAGCTCACCCATGGTGCTCTACAATGAGCAGTTCTTC. Translating it yields CASSPMVLYNEQFF.